The 18 T cell receptor beta chains below come from one sample, sequenced in a study of beta chain features in type 1 diabetes. As every portion of the isolated RNA was reverse transcribed, the sequencing read expressed TCRB transcripts. Only in-frame clones appear in the TCRdb table, and some are missing; sequencing was by immunoSEQ multiplex PCR. The data hold some 100,000 clones, with 30% to 40% observed a single time. The sample was stem cell memory CD4+ T cells from blood. The source is a woman younger than 30 in good health.

The chain couples TRBV29-1 to TRBJ2-7, with a tentative D call TRBD1 (5 bases). The CDR3 covers 12 residues. Germline V gene data show CDR1 as SQVTM and CDR2 as ANQGSEA. The V and J ends lost 3 bases and 7 bases respectively, with 13 bases between them. This CDR3 is CSVDQQVGEQYF. CDR3 nucleotides: TGCAGCGTTGACCAACAGGTTGGTGAGCAGTACTTC.

This rearrangement joins TRBV7-2 to TRBJ1-2; the D gene is possibly TRBD1 (6 bases). The CDR3 covers 13 residues. Deletions cut 5 bases from V and 4 bases from J, with 11 bases between. Per the germline V gene, CDR1 is SGHTA and CDR2 is FQGNSA. This CDR3 is CASSPGQFYGYTF. In DNA form, the CDR3 reads TGTGCCAGCAGCCCCGGACAGTTCTATGGCTACACCTTC.

This clone was found a few times. The chain couples TRBV29-1 to TRBJ2-5; maybe TRBD1 (5 bases). CDR1 is SQVTM and CDR2 is ANQGSEA in the germline V gene. V was pared by 5 bases and J by 4 bases, with 8 bases between. The CDR3 is 11 amino acids. The CDR3 DNA sequence: TGCAGCGTTAGTAGGGGAGAGACCCAGTACTTC. The encoded protein is CSVSRGETQYF.

A few counts support this clone. The genes are TRBV29-1 and TRBJ1-2, with a tentative D call TRBD1 (5 bases). CDR1 and CDR2 from the germline V gene are SQVTM and ANQGSEA. The ends were cut back, 0 bases at V and 8 bases at J, with 16 bases in the middle. CDR3 length equals 14 residues. The chain's CDR3 is CSVEDHGRAGGYTF. The DNA for the CDR3 is TGCAGCGTTGAAGATCATGGCAGGGCTGGCGGCTACACCTTC. Full variable domain (missing parts from reference TRBV29-1 and TRBJ1-2): SAVISQKPSRDICQRGTSLTIQCQVDSQVTMMFWYRQQPGQSLTLIATANQGSEATYESGFVIDKFPISRPNLTFSTLTVSNMSPEDSSIYLCSVEDHGRAGGYTFGSGTRLTVV.

The chain recombines TRBV25-1 with TRBJ1-2, with D possibly TRBD1 on 6 matching bases. CDR1 and CDR2 (germline): MGHDK, SYGVNS. Trimming took off 4 bases at V and 3 bases at J, with 6 bases between the two ends. This CDR3 region has 12 residues. CDR3 in DNA: TGTGCCAGCAGTGGGACAGACTATGGCTACACCTTC. It translates to CASSGTDYGYTF.

This sequence joins TRBV12-5 and TRBJ2-1; 12 nucleotides line up with TRBD2. V was clipped by 3 bases and J by 4 bases; unmatched bases: 4. The CDR3 is 16 amino acids. Germline V gene sequence: CDR1 LGHNT, CDR2 FRNRAP. Here the CDR3 DNA reads TGTGCTAGTGGTTTCCACCTAGCGGGAGGGTACAATGAGCAGTTCTTC. It is translated as CASGFHLAGGYNEQFF.

This clone was found a few times. The V and J genes are TRBV5-1 and TRBJ1-1, with 9 bases matching TRBD1. In germline, CDR1 is SGHRS, CDR2 YFSETQ. V dropped 4 bases and J dropped 6; count of bases not matched to a gene: 7. The CDR3 has 14 residues. The CDR3: CASSEPGQGSEAFF. DNA for the CDR3: TGCGCCAGCAGCGAACCGGGACAGGGATCTGAAGCTTTCTTT. The full variable domain, completed using reference TRBV5-1 and TRBJ1-1, is KAGVTQTPRYLIKTRGQQVTLSCSPISGHRSVSWYQQTPGQGLQFLFEYFSETQRNKGNFPGRFSGRQFSNSRSEMNVSTLELGDSALYLCASSEPGQGSEAFFGQGTRLTVV.

This chain links TRBV7-2 with TRBJ2-7, with TRBD1 identical over 7 bases. There are 17 residues in the CDR3. The V gene end was trimmed by 0 bases and the J gene end by 2 bases; junction bases not matched to a gene: 10. From germline, CDR1 is SGHTA and CDR2 FQGNSA. CDR3 bases: TGTGCCAGCAGCTTAGCTTTTCGTGGGCAGGGGGCCTACGAGCAGTACTTC. This gives the protein CASSLAFRGQGAYEQYF.

The chain is built from TRBV7-9 and TRBJ2-6; D is unresolved. Trimming cost V 5 bases and J 0 bases, with 11 bases left between them. CDR3 length: 16 residues. The germline CDR1 and CDR2 sequences are SEHNR and FQNEAQ (reference sequence). The chain's CDR3 is CASSPNLGSGANVLTF. CDR3 sequence (DNA): TGTGCCAGCAGCCCAAACCTCGGCTCTGGGGCCAACGTCCTGACTTTC.

V is TRBV28 and J is TRBJ2-3; 7 nucleotides align to TRBD2. With V trimmed by 6 bases and J by 1 base, 7 bases remained unmatched. The CDR3 length is 15 residues. Germline lookup yields CDR1 MDHEN and CDR2 SYDVKM. CDR3: CASRWEGRGTDTQYF. The CDR3 coding sequence is TGTGCCAGCAGATGGGAGGGCCGGGGCACAGATACGCAGTATTTT.

The rearrangement joins TRBV18 to TRBJ2-1; 8 bases fit TRBD2. After removal of 1 base from V and 4 bases from J, the junction contained 9 bases not matched to a gene. The germline CDR1 and CDR2 sequences are KGHSH and LQKENI. This CDR3 has 17 amino acids. In DNA form, the CDR3 reads TGTGCCAGCTCACCACGACCGCGGGGGGCAACATACAATGAGCAGTTCTTC. It specifies CASSPRPRGATYNEQFF.

This clone has at least ten counts. At one end, the junction sequence differs from germline, possibly due to a read error. The CDR3 reads CASSVGNEQYF. In DNA, the CDR3 is TGTGCCAGCAGCGTAGGCAACGAGCAGTACTTC. The gene calls are TRBV13 and TRBJ2-7; D not resolved. This CDR3 is 11 amino acids long. Germline CDR1 and CDR2: PRHDT and FYEKMQ (reference sequence).

This chain joins TRBV2 and TRBJ2-3; 8 bases are a match to TRBD2. The CDR3 spans 15 residues. Germline V gene sequence: CDR1 SNHLY, CDR2 FYNNEI. V was clipped by 4 bases and J by 0 bases; unmatched bases: 3. The CDR3 region has the DNA TGTGCCAGCAGTGGGGCTAGCGGGAGCACAGATACGCAGTATTTT. Translating gives CASSGASGSTDTQYF.

The J gene is TRBJ1-1, the V gene TRBV28; D uncertain. The germline CDR1 and CDR2 sequences are MDHEN and SYDVKM. The CDR3 runs to 15 residues. V lost 2 bases and J 4 bases, leaving 14 bases between the germline ends. CDR3 DNA: TGTGCCAGCAGTTTAACGTCCCCGCGGAGCACTGAAGCTTTCTTT. Its protein product is CASSLTSPRSTEAFF. Supplemented by reference TRBV28 and TRBJ1-1, the full variable domain reads DVKVTQSSRYLVKRTGEKVFLECVQDMDHENMFWYRQDPGLGLRLIYFSYDVKMKEKGDIPEGYSVSREKKERFSLILESASTNQTSMYLCASSLTSPRSTEAFFGQGTRLTVV.

CDR3 loop: CASSSLSGRDFYEQYF. CDR3 coding DNA: TGTGCCAGCAGTTCACTTAGCGGGAGGGATTTCTACGAGCAGTACTTC. The chain links TRBV2 to TRBJ2-7; 11 bases align to TRBD2. V lost 5 bases to trimming and J lost 3 bases; unmatched junction nucleotides: 9. Germline CDR1 and CDR2: SNHLY and FYNNEI. The CDR3 is made up of 16 amino acids. Full variable domain (remainder filled in from reference TRBV2 and TRBJ2-7): EPEVTQTPSHQVTQMGQEVILRCVPISNHLYFYWYRQILGQKVEFLVSFYNNEISEKSEIFDDQFSVERPDGSNFTLKIRSTKLEDSAMYFCASSSLSGRDFYEQYFGPGTRLTVT.

In its sample, this clone was seen a few times. The rearrangement uses TRBV28 and TRBJ2-5; 7 positions match TRBD1. Germline lookup yields CDR1 MDHEN and CDR2 SYDVKM. The ends lost 6 bases at V and 4 bases at J; junction bases unmatched: 5. The CDR3 is made up of 13 amino acids. CDR3 in amino acids: CASSSGQRETQYF. For the CDR3, the DNA is TGTGCCAGCAGCTCGGGACAGAGAGAGACCCAGTACTTC.

CDR3 in amino acids: CASSLDSAYQNEQFF. The CDR3 bases are TGTGCCAGCAGCTTAGACTCCGCTTACCAAAATGAGCAGTTCTTC. The V gene is TRBV7-2, the J gene TRBJ2-1; D gene ambiguous. CDR3 length equals 15 residues. The germline V and J ends were trimmed by 1 base and 7 bases, with 14 bases remaining between them. Germline CDR1 and CDR2: SGHTA and FQGNSA.

The chain links TRBV15 to TRBJ1-3; D perhaps matches TRBD1 (6 bases). The ends were cut back, 0 bases at V and 4 bases at J, with 13 bases in the middle. The germline CDR1 and CDR2 sequences are LNHNV and YYDKDF (reference sequence). This CDR3 has 16 amino acids. CDR3 loop: CATSRDSGVLGNTIYF. As DNA, the CDR3 is TGTGCCACCAGCAGAGATTCAGGGGTGCTAGGAAACACCATATATTTT.